Following are 13 T cell receptor beta chains from one sample sequenced in a study of tumor-infiltrating lymphocytes in primary liver carcinoma. Starting material of 500 ng total RNA yielded TCR beta cDNA via a constant-region primer. It was through three nested multiplex PCR rounds of slightly modified ARM-PCR that TCR beta libraries arose. The opening two PCR rounds, 10 cycles each, paired TRBV1-TRBV30 forward primers with a C-beta reverse primer. TCRdb called the multiplex PCR reads again in MiXCR, with one record for every CDR3 protein. The sample records over 250,000 distinct CDR3 sequences, 58% being singletons. Germline DNA was also extracted, and blood RNA was taken from unsorted whole blood. The specimen was peripheral blood. The receptors come from a woman aged 25 to 39 with primary liver carcinoma and hepatitis B virus infection.

This chain links TRBV29-1 with TRBJ1-1; D is ambiguous. There are 13 residues in the CDR3. The germline gives CDR1 SQVTM, CDR2 ANQGSEA. The CDR3 reads CSVLGRKNTEAFF. CDR3 nucleotide sequence: TGCAGTGTGCTCGGCAGGAAGAACACTGAAGCTTTCTTT.

This clonotype was observed a handful of times. The rearrangement links TRBV24-1 to TRBJ1-4, with D perhaps TRBD1 (5 bases). This CDR3 is 14 amino acids long. Germline assignment: CDR1 KGHDR and CDR2 SFDVKD. V was cut by 9 bases and J by 5 bases, with 15 bases left in between. In nucleotides, the CDR3 is TGTGCCACCTCAGCGGGACCCTCCAATGAAAAACTGTTTTTT. Its translation is CATSAGPSNEKLFF.

The chain joins TRBV7-9 to TRBJ2-1; D is perhaps TRBD1 or TRBD2 (5 bases each). CDR1 SEHNR and CDR2 FQNEAQ come from the germline V gene (reference sequence). Trimming removed 5 bases at V and 9 bases at J, with 14 bases between. The CDR3 totals 13 residues. The CDR3 nucleotides are TGTGCCAGCAGCACCAGGGTTGCGGGTGAGCAGTTCTTC. Amino acids: CASSTRVAGEQFF.

V usage is TRBV11-3 and J usage is TRBJ2-1; D perhaps matches TRBD2 (5 bases). The V gene lost 5 bases and the J gene lost 8 bases, with 16 bases spanning the gap. Germline CDR1 reads SGHNT; CDR2 reads YENEEA. CDR3 length equals 14 residues. CDR3 region: CASSAGMGYDEQFF. CDR3 bases: TGTGCCAGCAGCGCCGGGATGGGGTACGATGAGCAGTTCTTC.

The V call is TRBV6-5, the J call TRBJ2-7, with 10 nucleotides matching TRBD2. The CDR3 extends over 15 amino acids. Germline V gene lookup returns CDR1 MNHEY and CDR2 SVGAGI. Trimming took 4 bases from V and 5 from J; bases not matched to a gene: 8. CDR3 sequence (DNA): TGTGCCAGCAGTTTCTCCAGGGGGACTAGCGACGAGCAGTACTTC. This translates into CASSFSRGTSDEQYF.

As to this clonotype: The CDR3 does not close with the conserved phenylalanine or tryptophan, likely indicating a read error. J is TRBJ1-2 and V is TRBV11-1; D uncertain. The V end was cut by 1 base, the J end by 0 bases, with 12 bases between. Per the germline V gene, CDR1 is SGHAT and CDR2 is FQDESV (reference sequence). This CDR3 has 16 amino acids. The CDR3 region has the DNA TGTGCCAGCAGCTTAGGGAGAACCTCCGCTAACTATGGCTACACCTCC. Encoded protein: CASSLGRTSANYGYTS.

The chain couples TRBV12-3 or TRBV12-4 to TRBJ2-1; maybe TRBD2 (6 bases). The CDR3 contains 14 residues. V was pared by 6 bases and J by 4 bases, with 13 bases between. The CDR3 reads CASSGLGTYNEQFF. The CDR3 DNA is TGTGCCAGCAGCGGCCTCGGGACTTACAATGAGCAGTTCTTC.

The chain has TRBV30 and TRBJ1-5; the D gene is possibly TRBD1 (5 bases). CDR3 size: 13 residues. Germline loops: CDR1 GTSNPN, CDR2 SVGIG (reference sequence). V was pared by 2 bases and J by 2 bases, with 7 bases between. This CDR3 is CAWSKGGNQPQHF. The CDR3 coding sequence is TGTGCCTGGAGTAAAGGGGGCAATCAGCCCCAGCATTTT. Supplemented by reference TRBV30 and TRBJ1-5, the full variable domain reads SQTIHQWPATLVQPVGSPLSLECTVEGTSNPNLYWYRQAAGRGLQLLFYSVGIGQISSEVPQNLSASRPQDRQFILSSKKLLLSDSGFYLCAWSKGGNQPQHFGDGTRLSIL.

With regard to this clonotype: Just one base apart from a much larger clone, this may be a read error. The CDR3 is CSVTSRTGLYEQYF. CDR3 nucleotide sequence: TGCAGCGTTACTTCCCGGACAGGGTTATACGAGCAGTACTTC. The chain couples TRBV29-1 to TRBJ2-7; the match to TRBD1 covers 8 bases. This CDR3 spans 14 amino acids. The junction had 10 bases not matched to a gene; V was cut back by 5 bases and J by 4 bases. The germline V gene has CDR1 SQVTM and CDR2 ANQGSEA.

This chain connects TRBV24-1 to TRBJ2-5, with D uncertain. Germline V lookup: CDR1 KGHDR, CDR2 SFDVKD. V was shortened by 4 bases and J by 2 bases, with 16 bases between the two germline ends. This CDR3 has 16 residues. The DNA of the CDR3 is TGTGCCACCAGTGACCACGGTGGGCCGAATCAAGAGACCCAGTACTTC. Encoded protein: CATSDHGGPNQETQYF.

Of note for this clonotype: Mismatch with germline at one junction end may stem from a read error. V and J are TRBV5-1 and TRBJ2-7; possibly TRBD1 or TRBD2 for D (6 bases each). The CDR3 covers 13 residues. Germline CDR1 reads SGHRS; CDR2 reads YFSETQ. The CDR3 here is CASKEGTSYEQHF. DNA for the CDR3: TGCGCCAGCAAGGAGGGGACATCCTACGAGCAGCACTTC.

This clonotype has a count of ten or more. This sequence joins TRBV4-1 and TRBJ2-3; either TRBD1 or TRBD2 may fit D (5 bases each). Looked up from germline, CDR1 is MGHRA and CDR2 is YSYEKL. Trimming took 4 bases from V and 3 from J, leaving 11 bases between them. The CDR3 has 14 amino acids. CDR3 residues: CASSLFEGTDTQYF. DNA of the CDR3: TGCGCCAGCAGCCTATTCGAGGGGACAGATACGCAGTATTTT.

Comment on this clonotype: An end of the junction does not agree with germline; a read error may underlie this. V usage is TRBV11-2 and J usage is TRBJ2-1, with TRBD1 matching 7 bases. Germline V gene data show CDR1 as SGHAT and CDR2 as FQNNGV. The CDR3 totals 14 residues. The CDR3 DNA is TGTGCCAGCAGCTGGATAGGGGGCGTTAATGAGCGGTTCTTC. Amino acids: CASSWIGGVNERFF.